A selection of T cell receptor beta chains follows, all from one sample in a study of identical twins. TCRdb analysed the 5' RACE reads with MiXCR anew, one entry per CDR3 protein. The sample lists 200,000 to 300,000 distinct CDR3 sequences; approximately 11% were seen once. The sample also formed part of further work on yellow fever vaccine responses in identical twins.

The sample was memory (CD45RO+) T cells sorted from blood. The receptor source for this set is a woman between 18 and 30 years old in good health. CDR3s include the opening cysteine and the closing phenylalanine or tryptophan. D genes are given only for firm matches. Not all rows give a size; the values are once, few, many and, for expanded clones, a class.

CDR3aa: CASSNSGEPRTDTQYF; CDR3nt: TGTGCCAGCAGCAATTCAGGGGAGCCGCGCACAGATACGCAGTATTTT; v_gene: TRBV21-1; abundance: -; j_gene: TRBJ2-3; len: 16; d_gene: -
CDR3aa: CASSYDKGEPFF; CDR3nt: TGTGCCAGCAGCTACGACAAGGGAGAGCCGTTCTTC; v_gene: TRBV7-6; abundance: few; j_gene: TRBJ2-1; len: 12; d_gene: -
CDR3aa: CASGQGFLGANVLTF; CDR3nt: TGTGCCAGCGGTCAGGGTTTCCTCGGGGCCAACGTCCTGACTTTC; v_gene: TRBV6-1; abundance: few; j_gene: TRBJ2-6; len: 15; d_gene: -
CDR3aa: CASSPTASSTLGTQYF; CDR3nt: TGTGCCAGCAGCCCCACCGCTTCTAGCACCCTGGGGACCCAGTACTTC; v_gene: TRBV11-2; abundance: few; j_gene: TRBJ2-5; len: 16; d_gene: -
CDR3aa: CASSGRRDSFTDTQYF; CDR3nt: TGTGCCAGCAGTGGCCGCCGGGACAGCTTCACAGATACGCAGTATTTT; v_gene: TRBV12-3/TRBV12-4; abundance: many; j_gene: TRBJ2-3; len: 16; d_gene: TRBD1
CDR3aa: CASSPRSGQGSNEQFF; CDR3nt: TGTGCCAGCAGCCCCAGGTCGGGACAGGGGAGTAATGAGCAGTTCTTC; v_gene: TRBV7-9; abundance: few; j_gene: TRBJ2-1; len: 16; d_gene: TRBD1
CDR3aa: CASSGGTGREQPQHF; CDR3nt: TGTGCCAGCAGCGGAGGGACAGGACGGGAACAGCCCCAGCATTTT; v_gene: TRBV7-8; abundance: -; j_gene: TRBJ1-5; len: 15; d_gene: TRBD1
CDR3aa: CASSLAPGDWVYNEQFF; CDR3nt: TGTGCCAGCAGTTTAGCGCCCGGGGACTGGGTCTACAATGAGCAGTTCTTC; v_gene: TRBV12-3/TRBV12-4; abundance: many; j_gene: TRBJ2-1; len: 17; d_gene: -
CDR3aa: CSASTGGGTEAFF; CDR3nt: TGCAGTGCTTCGACAGGGGGGGGGACTGAAGCTTTCTTT; v_gene: TRBV20-1; abundance: many; j_gene: TRBJ1-1; len: 13; d_gene: TRBD1
CDR3aa: CSARDYRGVNEQFF; CDR3nt: TGCAGTGCTAGAGATTATCGGGGGGTCAATGAGCAGTTCTTC; v_gene: TRBV20-1; abundance: -; j_gene: TRBJ2-1; len: 14; d_gene: TRBD2
CDR3aa: CASSDRVRTQYF; CDR3nt: TGTGCCAGCAGCGACCGAGTTCGTACGCAGTATTTT; v_gene: TRBV7-2; abundance: few; j_gene: TRBJ2-3; len: 12; d_gene: -
CDR3aa: CASSYSTMEQFF; CDR3nt: TGCGCCAGCAGCTACAGCACGATGGAGCAGTTCTTC; v_gene: TRBV5-1; abundance: few; j_gene: TRBJ2-1; len: 12; d_gene: -
CDR3aa: CASSERHKDNEQFF; CDR3nt: TGTGCCAGCAGTGAAAGGCACAAAGACAATGAGCAGTTCTTC; v_gene: TRBV6-1; abundance: few; j_gene: TRBJ2-1; len: 14; d_gene: -
CDR3aa: CASSPQVSKNIQYF; CDR3nt: TGTGCCAGCAGTCCCCAAGTCTCCAAAAACATTCAGTACTTC; v_gene: TRBV7-9; abundance: few; j_gene: TRBJ2-4; len: 14; d_gene: -
CDR3aa: CASSEARPLPAHTEAFF; CDR3nt: TGTGCCAGCAGTGAAGCTCGGCCCCTTCCTGCGCACACTGAAGCTTTCTTT; v_gene: TRBV2; abundance: -; j_gene: TRBJ1-1; len: 17; d_gene: -
CDR3aa: CASSPGLANTGELFF; CDR3nt: TGTGCCAGCAGCCCTGGACTAGCGAACACCGGGGAGCTGTTTTTT; v_gene: TRBV7-2; abundance: many; j_gene: TRBJ2-2; len: 15; d_gene: TRBD2
CDR3aa: CASSGTGGKNWLFF; CDR3nt: TGTGCCAGCAGTGGAACAGGGGGCAAAAATTGGCTGTTTTTT; v_gene: TRBV25-1; abundance: few; j_gene: TRBJ2-2; len: 14; d_gene: TRBD1
CDR3aa: CASSPPGETQYF; CDR3nt: TGTGCCAGCTCACCACCCGGGGAGACCCAGTACTTC; v_gene: TRBV18; abundance: many; j_gene: TRBJ2-5; len: 12; d_gene: -
CDR3aa: CASSPLSPEGTEAFF; CDR3nt: TGTGCCAGCAGCCCCCTAAGCCCAGAGGGGACTGAAGCTTTCTTT; v_gene: TRBV5-6; abundance: few; j_gene: TRBJ1-1; len: 15; d_gene: -
CDR3aa: CASSRSGKGNEQFF; CDR3nt: TGTGCCAGCAGTCGATCCGGGAAGGGGAATGAGCAGTTCTTC; v_gene: TRBV6-4; abundance: -; j_gene: TRBJ2-1; len: 14; d_gene: -
CDR3aa: CASSQDPTGVGYGYTF; CDR3nt: TGTGCCAGCAGCCAAGATCCGACAGGGGTAGGGTATGGCTACACCTTC; v_gene: TRBV3-1; abundance: few; j_gene: TRBJ1-2; len: 16; d_gene: TRBD1
CDR3aa: CASSLVPNTRDGYTF; CDR3nt: TGTGCCAGCAGTTTAGTCCCTAACACCCGTGATGGCTACACCTTC; v_gene: TRBV12-3/TRBV12-4; abundance: -; j_gene: TRBJ1-2; len: 15; d_gene: -
CDR3aa: CSDRTGPSSNTGELFF; CDR3nt: TGCAGTGACCGGACAGGGCCTTCCTCGAACACCGGGGAGCTGTTTTTT; v_gene: TRBV20-1; abundance: -; j_gene: TRBJ2-2; len: 16; d_gene: TRBD1
CDR3aa: CSAETGAPSGANVLTF; CDR3nt: TGCAGTGCAGAGACAGGGGCACCCTCTGGGGCCAACGTCCTGACTTTC; v_gene: TRBV20-1; abundance: -; j_gene: TRBJ2-6; len: 16; d_gene: TRBD1
CDR3aa: CASSNQGTTNEKLFF; CDR3nt: TGTGCCAGCAGCAATCAGGGTACAACTAATGAAAAACTGTTTTTT; v_gene: TRBV2; abundance: many; j_gene: TRBJ1-4; len: 15; d_gene: -
CDR3aa: CATSRVAGAPLHF; CDR3nt: TGTGCCACCAGCAGAGTTGCCGGGGCACCCCTCCACTTT; v_gene: TRBV15; abundance: few; j_gene: TRBJ1-6; len: 13; d_gene: -
CDR3aa: CASSSTGTGAPQHF; CDR3nt: TGTGCCAGCAGCTCTACAGGGACCGGAGCGCCCCAGCATTTT; v_gene: TRBV7-9; abundance: -; j_gene: TRBJ1-5; len: 14; d_gene: -
CDR3aa: CASSLGGGRAYNEQFF; CDR3nt: TGTGCCAGCAGCTTAGGTGGCGGGAGGGCCTACAATGAGCAGTTCTTC; v_gene: TRBV7-2; abundance: -; j_gene: TRBJ2-1; len: 16; d_gene: TRBD2
CDR3aa: CASSQNGGRAETQYF; CDR3nt: TGCGCCAGCAGCCAAAATGGGGGCAGGGCAGAGACCCAGTACTTC; v_gene: TRBV4-1; abundance: many; j_gene: TRBJ2-5; len: 15; d_gene: -
CDR3aa: CSARDPLGGTNTDTQYF; CDR3nt: TGCAGTGCTAGAGACCCCCTTGGGGGCACTAACACAGATACGCAGTATTTT; v_gene: TRBV20-1; abundance: few; j_gene: TRBJ2-3; len: 17; d_gene: -
CDR3aa: CASSLSGVFGYTF; CDR3nt: TGTGCCAGCAGCCTATCAGGGGTATTTGGCTACACCTTC; v_gene: TRBV3-1; abundance: few; j_gene: TRBJ1-2; len: 13; d_gene: -
CDR3aa: CASRGTGGAGNQPQHF; CDR3nt: TGTGCCAGCAGAGGGACAGGGGGCGCGGGCAATCAGCCCCAGCATTTT; v_gene: TRBV6-2/TRBV6-3; abundance: few; j_gene: TRBJ1-5; len: 16; d_gene: TRBD1
CDR3aa: CASSEHNTGELFF; CDR3nt: TGTGCCAGCAGTGAACATAACACCGGGGAGCTGTTTTTT; v_gene: TRBV6-4; abundance: -; j_gene: TRBJ2-2; len: 13; d_gene: -
CDR3aa: CSASRGTDTQYF; CDR3nt: TGCAGTGCTAGCAGAGGCACAGATACGCAGTATTTT; v_gene: TRBV20-1; abundance: few; j_gene: TRBJ2-3; len: 12; d_gene: -
CDR3aa: CASSYPGLFEQFF; CDR3nt: TGTGCCAGCAGCTACCCGGGACTCTTCGAGCAGTTCTTC; v_gene: TRBV28; abundance: many; j_gene: TRBJ2-1; len: 13; d_gene: -
CDR3aa: CASRETGRGGTEAFF; CDR3nt: TGTGCCAGCAGGGAGACAGGGAGAGGGGGCACTGAAGCTTTCTTT; v_gene: TRBV5-6; abundance: -; j_gene: TRBJ1-1; len: 15; d_gene: TRBD1
CDR3aa: CASSANQPQHF; CDR3nt: TGTGCCAGCAGTGCGAATCAGCCCCAGCATTTT; v_gene: TRBV6-1; abundance: few; j_gene: TRBJ1-5; len: 11; d_gene: -